These 4 T cell receptor beta chains originate from one sample sequenced in a study of regulatory T cells in long-lasting Graves disease. The authors built TCR beta libraries using iRepertoire HTBI primers and Arm-PCR of CDR3 regions. From the multiplex PCR reads, TCRdb called clonotypes with MiXCR, one entry per CDR3 protein. The data hold hundreds of thousands of distinct CDR3 sequences, with 16% observed a single time. Time point noted: newly diagnosed GD, antithyroid drugs for less than 3 months. Researchers made the TCR library from RNA that was extracted from PBMCs. The same specimen was also included in a second study, on T cells in Graves' hyperthyroidism and ophthalmopathy.

Sample: peripheral blood mononuclear cells (PBMCs), taken at new diagnosis, from a patient treated with antithyroid drugs. The receptors derive from a woman aged 35-65 years with Graves disease.

The chain combines TRBV2 with TRBJ2-6; D might be TRBD1 or TRBD2, each matching 6 bases. Trimming left V 7 bases short and J 2 bases short, with 15 bases between. The CDR3 runs 16 residues. Germline CDR1 reads SNHLY; CDR2 reads FYNNEI. The CDR3 here is CASTGGRSTGANVLTF. The CDR3 DNA follows: TGTGCCAGCACCGGGGGCCGATCCACTGGGGCCAACGTCCTGACTTTC.

About this clonotype: This sequence may be a read error, since a much larger clone differs from it by one base. The chain joins TRBV4-1 to TRBJ1-2; D unresolved. This CDR3 region has 14 residues. The V gene's germline CDR1 is MGHRA and CDR2 YSYEKL. V was trimmed by 1 base and J by 0 bases, leaving 6 bases between them. This CDR3 is CASSQVGSNYGYTF. For the CDR3, the DNA is TGCGCCAGCAGCCAAGTAGGGTCTAACTATGGCTACACCTTC.

This rearrangement joins TRBV7-3 to TRBJ1-2; TRBD1 matches 10 bases. The germline V gene has CDR1 SGHTA and CDR2 FQGTGA. The CDR3 has 13 residues. Losses at the gene ends were 8 bases for V and 8 bases for J; bases not matched to a gene: 8. CDR3 bases: TGTGCCAGCCCCACCGACAGGGGGCGAGGCTACACCTTC. This codes for CASPTDRGRGYTF. The whole variable domain, filled in from reference TRBV7-3 and TRBJ1-2, reads GAGVSQTPSNKVTEKGKYVELRCDPISGHTALYWYRQSLGQGPEFLIYFQGTGAADDSGLPNDRFFAVRPEGSVSTLKIQRTERGDSAVYLCASPTDRGRGYTFGSGTRLTVV.

This clonotype was counted once. The DNA of the CDR3 is TGTGCCAGCAGCTCCCTTTCAGGATTCTCCTACAATGAGCAGTTCTTC. This encodes CASSSLSGFSYNEQFF. J is TRBJ2-1 and V is TRBV7-6; no clear D gene. The CDR3 is 16 residues long. Germline V gives CDR1 SGHVS, CDR2 FNYEAQ. The V and J ends lost 4 bases and 0 bases respectively, with 13 bases between them.